Presented here are 13 T cell receptor beta chains from one specimen sequenced in a study of T-cell reconstitution after alpha-beta-depleted transplantation in children. Molecular barcoding with unique molecular identifiers was used for the TCRbeta library. TCRdb reanalysed the PCR reads using MiXCR and keeps one entry per CDR3 protein. The sample consists of 670,000 or so distinct CDR3 sequences, about an eighth of them appearing once. Sequencing was performed on PBMCs, taken before TCRalphabeta/CD19-depleted stem cell transplant. The receptor set was obtained from a girl aged 2 to 10 with congenital amegakaryocytic thrombocytopenia, due to receive a stem cell transplant.

Regarding this clonotype: Sequence at one end of the junction differs from germline and may be a read error. The genes are TRBV28 and TRBJ2-2; perhaps TRBD2 as D (5 bases). Per germline, CDR1 MDHEN and CDR2 SYDVKM. CDR3 length equals 14 residues. The CDR3 nucleotides are TGTGCCACCGACGGGGTAGCAGACACCAGGGAGCTGTTTTTT. It specifies CATDGVADTRELFF.

This chain connects TRBV20-1 to TRBJ2-2, with 7 bases aligning to TRBD2. The V gene's germline CDR1 is DFQATT and CDR2 SNEGSKA (reference sequence). This CDR3 is built from 17 residues. V was pared by 6 bases and J by 5 bases, with 18 bases of the junction left unmatched. DNA of the CDR3: TGCAGTGCCCAGGGCTTGAGGGCGGGAGTGTGGACCGGGGAGCTGTTTTTT. It codes for CSAQGLRAGVWTGELFF.

This clonotype was seen many times. This rearrangement joins TRBV5-1 to TRBJ2-7; no clear D. Between the trimmed V and J ends, which lost 0 bases and 1 base, there was a span of 14 bases. CDR3 length equals 16 residues. CDR1 SGHRS and CDR2 YFSETQ come from the germline V gene. The CDR3 DNA follows: TGCGCCAGCAGCTTGGCGCGCGCTGCCAGTTCCTACGAGCAGTACTTC. It specifies CASSLARAASSYEQYF.

To note about this clonotype: Being one base from a much bigger clone, this may be a read error. V usage is TRBV10-3 and J usage is TRBJ1-5, with D possibly being TRBD1 (5 bases). Germline V gene data show CDR1 as ENHRY and CDR2 as SYGVKD. The CDR3 totals 15 residues. The CDR3 nucleotides are TGTGCCATCACTGACGTCGTACTGGGGGGTCAGGCCCAGCATTTT. This encodes CAITDVVLGGQAQHF.

This clonotype was seen more than once but under ten times. The J gene is TRBJ2-2, the V gene TRBV7-8, with D possibly being TRBD2 (5 bases). The germline V gene encodes CDR1 SGHVS and CDR2 FQNEAQ. This CDR3 has 16 residues. V gave up 2 bases and J gave up 3 bases, with 13 bases separating them. The chain's CDR3 is CASSLKAARDTGELFF. The DNA of the CDR3 is TGTGCCAGCAGCTTAAAAGCGGCTAGAGACACCGGGGAGCTGTTTTTT. The full variable domain, in which reference TRBV7-8 and TRBJ2-2 provide the parts outside the CDR3, is GAGVSQSPRYKVAKRGQDVALRCDPISGHVSLFWYQQALGQGPEFLTYFQNEAQLDKSGLPSDRFFAERPEGSVSTLKIQRTQQEDSAVYLCASSLKAARDTGELFFGEGSRLTVL.

On this clonotype: This may stem from a read error, because a much larger clone lies one nucleotide away. The V and J genes are TRBV6-1 and TRBJ1-1, with D possibly matching TRBD1 (6 bases). Trimming removed 8 bases at V and 0 bases at J, with 16 bases between. Per the germline V gene, CDR1 is MNHNS and CDR2 is SASEGT. This CDR3 contains 15 residues. CDR3 amino acids: CASGMDSPMNTEAFF. As DNA, the CDR3 is TGTGCCAGCGGAATGGACAGTCCGATGAACACTGAAGCTTTCTTT.

This chain uses TRBV5-6 with TRBJ2-2; D call uncertain. The germline V gene has CDR1 SGHDT and CDR2 YYEEEE. Between the trimmed V and J ends, which lost 0 bases and 4 bases, there was a span of 16 bases. The CDR3 spans 17 residues. CDR3 sequence reads: CASSLDLGSISTGELFF. As DNA, the CDR3 is TGTGCCAGCAGCTTGGATCTGGGCAGTATAAGCACCGGGGAGCTGTTTTTT.

Notes on this clonotype: Because it lacks the conserved phenylalanine or tryptophan at the end, this CDR3 is likely a read error. The chain is built from TRBV29-1 and TRBJ2-1, with TRBD2 identical over 9 bases. The V gene's germline CDR1 is SQVTM and CDR2 ANQGSEA. The CDR3 length is 15 residues. After removal of 2 bases from V and 10 bases from J, the junction contained 12 bases not matched to a gene. The CDR3 DNA reads as TGCAGCGTTGAACATAGCGGGAGCCCCTCTGAAGAGCAGTTCTCC. It translates to CSVEHSGSPSEEQFS.

This clonotype was picked up a small number of times. CDR3 coding DNA: TGCGCCAGCAGCTTGGTATTAACTAGCGGGGGTAGGGAGTTCTTC. It encodes CASSLVLTSGGREFF. V gene TRBV5-1 combines with J gene TRBJ2-1; 11 bases fit TRBD2. CDR3 size: 15 residues. Germline V gives CDR1 SGHRS, CDR2 YFSETQ. The ends lost 0 bases at V and 14 bases at J; junction bases unmatched: 10.

The sample holds a few counts of this clonotype. The chain is built from TRBV12-3 or TRBV12-4 and TRBJ2-7, with D perhaps assigned TRBD1 or TRBD2 (5 bases each). The V end lost 8 bases, the J end lost 0 bases, and 14 bases lay between the germline ends. This CDR3 comprises 14 residues. The CDR3: CASRRDGSSYEQYF. CDR3 bases: TGTGCCAGCCGCCGGGACGGCAGCTCCTACGAGCAGTACTTC.

V usage is TRBV7-8 and J usage is TRBJ2-7; 11 bases line up with TRBD2. CDR1 and CDR2 from the germline V gene are SGHVS and FQNEAQ. Unmatched junction bases numbered 5, after V lost 2 bases and J lost 5 bases. CDR3 length equals 15 residues. The CDR3 coding sequence is TGTGCCAGCAGCTTATTAGCGGGAGGGCTCGACGAGCAGTACTTC. This codes for CASSLLAGGLDEQYF.

This clonotype was observed a few times. The V gene is TRBV5-5, the J gene TRBJ1-2; TRBD1 matches at 7 bases. This CDR3 is 15 amino acids long. The V and J ends lost 1 base and 2 bases, in that order; junction bases with no gene match: 5. Germline V CDR1 and CDR2: SGHKS, YYEKEE (reference sequence). The CDR3 bases are TGTGCCAGCAGCTTGTTAGGGGGCGAGAACTATGGCTACACCTTC. Its protein product is CASSLLGGENYGYTF.

Of note for this clonotype: This could be a read error, since a much larger clone is one nucleotide away. The J gene is TRBJ1-1, the V gene TRBV14; D remains ambiguous. V was shortened by 4 bases and J by 1 base, with 7 bases between the two germline ends. The CDR3 is made up of 13 amino acids. CDR1 is SGHDN, CDR2 FVKESK, per germline. The DNA for the CDR3 is TGTGCCAGCAGCCCCCGGTGGAACACTGAAGCTTTCTTT. Its translation: CASSPRWNTEAFF.